The following is a T cell receptor (beta chain) sequence with its context. The antigen is undetermined. Use of 60 Vbeta and 13 Jbeta primers characterized the PCR. Data came from immunoSEQ multiplex PCR; TCRdb stores just in-frame clones and leaves some out. In total, the table holds 45,000 to 55,000 clones. Each donor's status was that of a healthy bone marrow donor. The data are from a study of cytomegalovirus exposure and HLA in healthy donors. Study as a whole: Assignment to the Caucasian-associated ancestry cluster applied to around 76% of the 300 to 500 genotyped donors. Study-wide points: Because they were indistinguishable, some V segments, including TRBV6-2 and TRBV6-3, were excluded. TCR beta chain V- and J-gene trimming was linked, in a later analysis, to a missense variant in DCLRE1C.

The CDR3 has 15 residues. The germline V gene encodes CDR1 MNHEY and CDR2 SMNVEV (reference sequence). The V end was cut by 3 bases, the J end by 4 bases, with 13 bases between. The chain is built from TRBV27 and TRBJ1-3, with no clear D. The TCR sequence derives from a male donor in good health and CMV-seropositive. Sequencing used PBMCs. The CDR3 here is CASSFSSGIGNTIYF. The CDR3 region has the DNA TGTGCCAGCAGTTTTTCATCCGGGATCGGAAACACCATATATTTT.